These 21 T cell receptor beta chains were sequenced from one sample in a study of PD-1 blockade in classical Hodgkin lymphoma. Specified time point: newly diagnosed, previously untreated cHL patient sample. Magnetic negative selection was used to purify CD4+ T cells from PBMCs that had been thawed. Here immunoSEQ multiplex PCR was the method, and the copy in TCRdb shows in-frame clones only, minus some. The sample holds about 16,000 clones, 80% to 95% seen once. Sequencing was done on a sample of CD4+ T cells from blood. The source is a human donor with classical Hodgkin lymphoma.

The genes are TRBV7-3 and TRBJ2-1, with D unclear. V was shortened by 6 bases and J by 0 bases, with 9 bases between the two germline ends. The CDR3 sequence is 14 residues long. Germline-derived CDR1 and CDR2 are SGHTA and FQGTGA. This CDR3 is CASSRSPSYNEQFF. CDR3 bases: TGTGCCAGCAGTCGTTCCCCCTCCTACAATGAGCAGTTCTTC.

This rearrangement joins TRBV2 to TRBJ1-1, with 7 positions matching TRBD1. The CDR3 runs to 14 residues. V lost 10 bases to trimming and J lost 4 bases; unmatched junction nucleotides: 12. The germline V gene has CDR1 SNHLY and CDR2 FYNNEI. The DNA for the CDR3 is TGTGCCACCACGAAGGACAGGCCGGGCACTGAAGCTTTCTTT. This codes for CATTKDRPGTEAFF. Full variable domain (missing parts from reference TRBV2 and TRBJ1-1): EPEVTQTPSHQVTQMGQEVILRCVPISNHLYFYWYRQILGQKVEFLVSFYNNEISEKSEIFDDQFSVERPDGSNFTLKIRSTKLEDSAMYFCATTKDRPGTEAFFGQGTRLTVV.

The CDR3 loop is CAWSKGSDQPQHF. CDR3 sequence (DNA): TGTGCCTGGAGTAAAGGGAGCGATCAGCCCCAGCATTTT. V is TRBV30 and J is TRBJ1-5; D gene unclear. Trimming removed 2 bases at V and 5 bases at J, with 10 bases between. This CDR3 has 13 residues. Germline CDR1 is GTSNPN and CDR2 is SVGIG (reference sequence).

J is TRBJ2-2 and V is TRBV7-3; 7 nucleotides align to TRBD1. The CDR3 has 15 residues. Per the germline V gene, CDR1 is SGHTA and CDR2 is FQGTGA. With 4 bases clipped from V and 3 bases from J, the junction kept 5 bases outside the gene matches. CDR3 in DNA: TGTGCCAGCAGCTACGACAGGGTCGACACCGGGGAGCTGTTTTTT. Protein sequence: CASSYDRVDTGELFF. Combining the CDR3 with reference TRBV7-3 and TRBJ2-2 gives the whole variable domain GAGVSQTPSNKVTEKGKYVELRCDPISGHTALYWYRQSLGQGPEFLIYFQGTGAADDSGLPNDRFFAVRPEGSVSTLKIQRTERGDSAVYLCASSYDRVDTGELFFGEGSRLTVL.

The rearrangement uses TRBV10-3 and TRBJ2-7; 8 positions agree with TRBD1. The CDR3 covers 12 residues. Trimming at V came to 2 bases and at J to 6 bases, leaving 0 bases not matched to a gene. CDR1 is ENHRY and CDR2 is SYGVKD in the germline V gene. The CDR3 sequence: CAISEDRGEQYF. CDR3 coding DNA: TGTGCCATCAGTGAGGACAGGGGCGAGCAGTACTTC.

This chain connects TRBV2 to TRBJ2-7; D may be TRBD2 (5 bases). The CDR3 has 12 amino acids. V was cut by 11 bases and J by 2 bases, with 13 bases left in between. CDR1 and CDR2 (germline): SNHLY, FYNNEI. The DNA of the CDR3 is TGTGCCGGATCTGGAGGACCCTACGAGCAGTACTTC. This gives the protein CAGSGGPYEQYF.

The chain carries TRBV5-1 and TRBJ1-1; tentatively, D is TRBD1 (5 bases). V was clipped by 3 bases and J by 0 bases, with 9 bases between them. Germline CDR1 is SGHRS and CDR2 is YFSETQ. This CDR3 spans 14 amino acids. CDR3 loop: CASSSDTMNTEAFF. The CDR3 nucleotides are TGCGCCAGCAGCTCGGACACGATGAACACTGAAGCTTTCTTT.

The rearrangement links TRBV7-3 to TRBJ1-1, with D maybe TRBD1 (5 bases). Germline-derived CDR1 and CDR2 are SGHTA and FQGTGA. V gave up 5 bases and J gave up 1 base, with 11 bases separating them. This CDR3 has 14 residues. DNA of the CDR3: TGTGCCAGCAGCCTTTCAACAGGGAACACTGAAGCTTTCTTT. This gives the protein CASSLSTGNTEAFF.

The sample holds one count of this clone. The chain carries TRBV29-1 and TRBJ1-1, with D possibly TRBD1 on 5 matching bases. Trimming removed 6 bases from V and 1 base from J, with 9 bases in between. From germline, CDR1 is SQVTM and CDR2 ANQGSEA. This CDR3 region has 12 residues. CDR3 DNA sequence: TGCAGCGTGGGGACGAGGAACACTGAAGCTTTCTTT. This translates into CSVGTRNTEAFF. Complete variable domain (other parts from reference TRBV29-1 and TRBJ1-1): SAVISQKPSRDICQRGTSLTIQCQVDSQVTMMFWYRQQPGQSLTLIATANQGSEATYESGFVIDKFPISRPNLTFSTLTVSNMSPEDSSIYLCSVGTRNTEAFFGQGTRLTVV.

J is TRBJ1-1 and V is TRBV12-2; the table's D call TRBD1 went unverified against the DNA. TRBV12-2 is flagged as a pseudogene. The CDR3 covers 14 residues. As DNA, the CDR3 is TGTGCAAGTCGCCCAGGACAGTCGAACACTGAAGCTTTCTTT. It yields the protein CASRPGQSNTEAFF.

The V and J genes are TRBV4-1 and TRBJ2-1, with D possibly being TRBD2 (5 bases). Germline CDR1 reads MGHRA; CDR2 reads YSYEKL. This CDR3 comprises 14 residues. The ends were cut back, 3 bases at V and 6 bases at J, with 12 bases in the middle. The CDR3 DNA sequence: TGCGCCAGCAGCCACCCCACGGGGTTCAATGAGCAGTTCTTC. Protein: CASSHPTGFNEQFF.

This clone occurred a few times. This chain joins TRBV19 and TRBJ1-5; D may be TRBD1 (5 bases). Germline values: CDR1 LNHDA, CDR2 SQIVND (reference sequence). The CDR3 consists of 15 residues. V lost 9 bases and J 2 bases, leaving 17 bases between the germline ends. CDR3 DNA: TGTGCCAGCACCCCCGAAGGGGTTGGCAATCAGCCCCAGCATTTT. This sequence encodes CASTPEGVGNQPQHF.

The V and J genes are TRBV6-5 and TRBJ1-3, with D unresolved. V lost 2 bases and J lost 2, with 10 bases in between. The CDR3 totals 15 residues. Germline values: CDR1 MNHEY, CDR2 SVGAGI. The CDR3 spells CASSYRPEAGNTIYF. The CDR3, as DNA: TGTGCCAGCAGTTACCGCCCTGAAGCTGGAAACACCATATATTTT.

The chain combines TRBV19 with TRBJ2-1; 9 bases match TRBD2. CDR1 is LNHDA, CDR2 SQIVND, per germline (reference sequence). V trimming: 5 bases; J trimming: 7 bases; junction bases outside the gene matches: 6. The CDR3 is 14 amino acids. The CDR3 nucleotides read TGTGCCAGTAGTGCGGGAGGGCCTCGGAATGAGCAGTTCTTC. Translation: CASSAGGPRNEQFF.

The chain links TRBV7-9 to TRBJ2-7, with 10 bases fitting TRBD2. Looked up from germline, CDR1 is SEHNR and CDR2 is FQNEAQ (reference sequence). CDR3 size: 19 residues. J was trimmed by 0 bases and V by 1 base; bases with no gene match: 12. The CDR3 sequence is CASSLGSSGRLGISYEQYF. The CDR3 DNA reads TGTGCCAGCAGCTTAGGTTCTAGCGGGAGATTGGGGATCTCCTACGAGCAGTACTTC.

Points on this clone: One end of the junction is discordant with germline, which a read error may explain. V is TRBV25-1 and J is TRBJ2-1; tentatively, D is TRBD1 or TRBD2 (5 bases each). CDR3 size: 17 residues. CDR1 and CDR2 from the germline V gene are MGHDK and SYGVNS. The CDR3 DNA is TGTGCCAGCAGTGAGGCCACCTTTGGGGGAGCGTACACTGAGCAGTTCTTC. This sequence encodes CASSEATFGGAYTEQFF. The entire variable domain, with the rest obtained from reference TRBV25-1 and TRBJ2-1, is as follows: EADIYQTPRYLVIGTGKKITLECSQTMGHDKMYWYQQDPGMELHLIHYSYGVNSTEKGDLSSESTVSRIRTEHFPLTLESARPSHTSQYLCASSEATFGGAYTEQFFGPGTRLTVL.

This sequence joins TRBV29-1 and TRBJ1-5, with 9 bases identical to TRBD1. This CDR3 has 14 amino acids. In germline, CDR1 is SQVTM, CDR2 ANQGSEA. V shed 4 bases, J shed 5 bases, and the junction held 6 bases outside the gene matches. The CDR3 coding sequence is TGCAGCGTTGGAGGGACAGGGCTCGATCAGCCCCAGCATTTT. Protein: CSVGGTGLDQPQHF.

This clone was found once. V and J are TRBV5-1 and TRBJ2-1; D possibly corresponds to TRBD1 (6 bases). The CDR3 totals 15 residues. Trimming pared 5 bases from V and 0 bases from J, leaving 12 bases between. The germline gives CDR1 SGHRS, CDR2 YFSETQ. In nucleotides, the CDR3 is TGCGCCAGCAGGTCAGGGGACCACTCCTACAATGAGCAGTTCTTC. Its translation is CASRSGDHSYNEQFF.

The V and J genes are TRBV7-3 and TRBJ1-3, with TRBD1 matching over 7 bases. Per the germline V gene, CDR1 is SGHTA and CDR2 is FQGTGA. J was trimmed by 3 bases and V by 8 bases; bases with no gene match: 13. The CDR3 spans 16 residues. CDR3: CASSKATGAGGNTIYF. In nucleotides, the CDR3 is TGTGCCAGCTCCAAGGCCACAGGGGCAGGTGGAAACACCATATATTTT.

This rearrangement joins TRBV6-5 to TRBJ1-5, with D maybe TRBD1 (5 bases). This CDR3 region has 15 residues. V lost 6 bases and J lost 0, with 12 bases in between. Germline V gene sequence: CDR1 MNHEY, CDR2 SVGAGI. CDR3 protein: CASRGTAYSNQPQHF. CDR3 nucleotide sequence: TGTGCCAGCAGAGGGACGGCGTATAGCAATCAGCCCCAGCATTTT.

The chain joins TRBV29-1 to TRBJ2-1; 11 nucleotides agree with TRBD2. V was clipped by 4 bases and J by 6 bases; unmatched bases: 2. This CDR3 has 13 amino acids. Looked up from germline, CDR1 is SQVTM and CDR2 is ANQGSEA. The CDR3 bases are TGCAGCGTTGCCGGGACTAGCGGCAATGAGCAGTTCTTC. This translates into CSVAGTSGNEQFF.